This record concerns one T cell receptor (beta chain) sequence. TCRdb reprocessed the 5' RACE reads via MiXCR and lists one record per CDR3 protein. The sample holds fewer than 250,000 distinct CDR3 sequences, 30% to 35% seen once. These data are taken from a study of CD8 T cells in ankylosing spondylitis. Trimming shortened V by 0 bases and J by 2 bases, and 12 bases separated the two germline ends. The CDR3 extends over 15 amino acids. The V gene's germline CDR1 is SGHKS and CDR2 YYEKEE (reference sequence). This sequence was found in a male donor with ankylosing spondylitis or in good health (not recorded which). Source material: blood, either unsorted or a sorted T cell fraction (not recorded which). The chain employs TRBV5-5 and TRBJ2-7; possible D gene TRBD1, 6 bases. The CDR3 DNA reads TGTGCCAGCAGCTTGGTCGTCAGGGACACCTACGAGCAGTACTTC. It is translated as CASSLVVRDTYEQYF.